This T cell receptor beta chain was identified during a study of blood T cell repertoires in COVID-19. The table came from immunoSEQ multiplex PCR; TCRdb's copy has only in-frame clones and leaves some out. The repertoire includes 140,000 to 150,000 clones, around 80% of them detected once, and about 40% sits in the top ten. This CDR3 is 15 amino acids long. Germline V gene sequence: CDR1 SGHTA, CDR2 FQGNSA. J gave up 3 bases and V 1 base, and 6 bases lay outside the gene matches. The gene calls are TRBV7-2 and TRBJ2-7; 7 positions match TRBD1. The sequencing input was peripheral blood. This TCR was sampled from a human donor in a cohort sampled during active COVID-19. The DNA for the CDR3 is TGTGCCAGCAGCTTAGAACCGGGACAGATCTACGAGCAGTACTTC. The encoded protein is CASSLEPGQIYEQYF. Complete variable domain (other parts from reference TRBV7-2 and TRBJ2-7): GAGVSQSPSNKVTEKGKDVELRCDPISGHTALYWYRQSLGQGLEFLIYFQGNSAPDKSGLPSDRFSAERTGGSVSTLTIQRTQQEDSAVYLCASSLEPGQIYEQYFGPGTRLTVT.